Presented here are 14 T cell receptor beta chains from one specimen sequenced in a study of CXCR3-negative and CXCR3-positive naive CD8 T cells. Broader study findings: Naive CXCR3-positive cells had TRB CDR3s more hydrophobic than those of CXCR3-negative naive cells.

Via 5' RACE with UMI labels, TRB cDNA libraries were prepared. TCRdb reanalyzed the 5' RACE reads, giving one entry per CDR3 protein sequence and no DNA. Across approximately 90,000 distinct CDR3 sequences, the top ten clones capture around 0.58% of the sample. No antigen has been identified for these receptors. Sequencing was carried out using naive CXCR3+ CD8+ T cells from blood. Subset meaning: CD45RO-CCR7+CD27+CD95- naive CD8+ T cells expressing CXCR3 (TNR3+). The receptors here all came from a human donor in good health. Some clones in this sample may be carry-over from other donors' samples.

This chain connects TRBV10-3 to TRBJ2-2; with no DNA, the TCRdb D assignment of TRBD2 cannot be verified. Germline lookup yields CDR1 ENHRY and CDR2 SYGVKD. The CDR3 extends over 14 amino acids. The chain's CDR3 is CAISEGLSAGELFF.

The chain carries TRBV28 and TRBJ2-7; TCRdb gives TRBD1 as the D gene, but with no DNA this cannot be confirmed. Germline values: CDR1 MDHEN, CDR2 SYDVKM. The CDR3 loop spans 11 amino acids. The CDR3 protein is CASGDGNEQYF.

V is TRBV5-1 and J is TRBJ2-1; the TRBD1 assignment by TCRdb is unverifiable without DNA. CDR1 is SGHRS, CDR2 YFSETQ, per germline. CDR3 length: 16 amino acids. The chain's CDR3 is CASSLAGQSLYNEQFF. The whole variable domain, remainder taken from reference TRBV5-1 and TRBJ2-1, is KAGVTQTPRYLIKTRGQQVTLSCSPISGHRSVSWYQQTPGQGLQFLFEYFSETQRNKGNFPGRFSGRQFSNSRSEMNVSTLELGDSALYLCASSLAGQSLYNEQFFGPGTRLTVL.

The chain uses TRBV4-3 and TRBJ1-1; TCRdb picks TRBD1, but there is no DNA to check that call. The germline V gene encodes CDR1 LGHNA and CDR2 YSLEER. CDR3 length: 13 residues. The CDR3 reads CASSQGDSAEAFF.

This chain links TRBV6-4 with TRBJ1-6. Germline CDR1 reads MRHNA; CDR2 reads SNTAGT. The CDR3 spans 13 residues. The CDR3 is CASSDSDNSPLHF.

This chain uses TRBV24-1 with TRBJ2-5; the TCRdb D gene call, TRBD2, has no DNA to confirm it. This CDR3 comprises 19 residues. CDR1 KGHDR and CDR2 SFDVKD come from the germline V gene. This CDR3 is CATNTRDEGLSGPLETQYF.

This CDR3 reads CASSFAGNEQFF. The chain recombines TRBV28 with TRBJ2-1. This CDR3 region has 12 residues. The germline V gene has CDR1 MDHEN and CDR2 SYDVKM.

This chain uses TRBV12-3 or TRBV12-4 with TRBJ2-1. The CDR3 is 12 amino acids. The CDR3: CASSLGDNEQYF.

The V call is TRBV5-6, the J call TRBJ2-1; lacking DNA, the TRBD2 call made by TCRdb goes unchecked. The CDR3 length is 15 residues. CDR1 is SGHDT and CDR2 is YYEEEE in the germline V gene. Here the CDR3 reads CASSLGTSPYNEQFF.

The V and J genes are TRBV28 and TRBJ2-7; TCRdb designates TRBD1, a call that cannot be tested without DNA. This CDR3 region has 15 residues. Germline-derived CDR1 and CDR2 are MDHEN and SYDVKM. CDR3: CASSLYEDRGNEQYF.

The chain employs TRBV12-3 or TRBV12-4 and TRBJ1-6; TCRdb calls TRBD1, which cannot be checked without DNA. This CDR3 is built from 14 residues. This CDR3 reads CASSYSGQNSPLHF.

This chain uses TRBV29-1 with TRBJ2-1. CDR3 size: 18 residues. Germline CDR1 and CDR2: SQVTM and ANQGSEA. This chain's CDR3 is CSVEGFSGRQDSYNEQFF.

This chain joins TRBV12-3 or TRBV12-4 and TRBJ2-7; TCRdb gives TRBD1 as the D gene, but with no DNA this cannot be confirmed. The CDR3 is made up of 14 amino acids. CDR3 loop: CASSPPDRSYEQYF.

The gene calls are TRBV20-1 and TRBJ2-3; without DNA, the TCRdb call of TRBD2 cannot be checked. The CDR3 is 15 amino acids. Germline V gene lookup returns CDR1 DFQATT and CDR2 SNEGSKA (reference sequence). CDR3 region: CSARDPTTATDTQYF.